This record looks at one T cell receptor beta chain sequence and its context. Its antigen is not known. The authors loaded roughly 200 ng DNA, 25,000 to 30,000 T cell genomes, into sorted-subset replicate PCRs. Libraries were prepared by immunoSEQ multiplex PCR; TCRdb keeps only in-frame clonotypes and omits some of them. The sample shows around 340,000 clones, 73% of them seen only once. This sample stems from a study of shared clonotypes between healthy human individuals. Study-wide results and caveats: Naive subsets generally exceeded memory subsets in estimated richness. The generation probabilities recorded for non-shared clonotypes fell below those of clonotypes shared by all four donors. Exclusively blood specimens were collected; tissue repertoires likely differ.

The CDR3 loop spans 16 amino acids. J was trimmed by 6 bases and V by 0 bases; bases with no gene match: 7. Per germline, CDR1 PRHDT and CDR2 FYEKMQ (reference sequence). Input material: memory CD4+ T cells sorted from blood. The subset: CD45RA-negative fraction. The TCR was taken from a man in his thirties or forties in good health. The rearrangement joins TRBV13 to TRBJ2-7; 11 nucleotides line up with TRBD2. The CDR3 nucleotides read TGTGCCAGCAGCTTAGGATGGTCGACTAGCGGGATCGAGCAGTACTTC. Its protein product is CASSLGWSTSGIEQYF.